A single sample gave rise to the 29 T cell receptor beta chains below, sequenced in a study of T cell repertoires in cytomegalovirus infection. TCRdb called the reads again in MiXCR, with one record for every CDR3 protein. The sample yields about 400,000 distinct CDR3 sequences, roughly 34% seen once. Their specific antigens are unknown. The specimen was cultured PBMCs, collected from culture after CMV antigen stimulation. The source is a human donor in good health (CMV status not recorded). Some clones in this sample may be carry-over from other donors' samples.

This clonotype was counted a few times. V gene TRBV6-1 combines with J gene TRBJ1-1, with no clear D. With 1 base removed from V and 4 bases from J, the gap between germline ends came to 10 bases. The CDR3 loop spans 14 amino acids. The germline gives CDR1 MNHNS, CDR2 SASEGT. The CDR3 DNA sequence: TGTGCCAGCAGTGAAGTTGACACCACCACTGAAGCTTTCTTT. This translates into CASSEVDTTTEAFF.

This clonotype was detected ten times or more. The chain uses TRBV19 and TRBJ2-6; D perhaps matches TRBD1 (5 bases). There are 16 residues in the CDR3. Germline V gene lookup returns CDR1 LNHDA and CDR2 SQIVND (reference sequence). V was trimmed by 0 bases and J by 2 bases, leaving 8 bases between them. As DNA, the CDR3 is TGTGCCAGTAGTATAGATCAGGGAACTGGGGCCAACGTCCTGACTTTC. This sequence encodes CASSIDQGTGANVLTF.

This clonotype was seen a few times. The V and J genes are TRBV7-9 and TRBJ2-3, with D uncertain. There are 14 residues in the CDR3. V lost 2 bases and J lost 2, with 8 bases in between. Germline values: CDR1 SEHNR, CDR2 FQNEAQ (reference sequence). CDR3 DNA: TGTGCCAGCAGCTTAAAAACGGACACAGATACGCAGTATTTT. Translating gives CASSLKTDTDTQYF.

The table lists this clonotype with a few counts. This chain uses TRBV7-2 with TRBJ2-5, with 10 bases identical to TRBD2. CDR3 length: 16 residues. The germline V gene encodes CDR1 SGHTA and CDR2 FQGNSA. With V trimmed by 5 bases and J by 3 bases, 9 bases remained unmatched. The CDR3, as DNA: TGTGCCAGCAGCCCGACTTTAGCGGGAGGCAAAGAGACCCAGTACTTC. This translates into CASSPTLAGGKETQYF. Combining the CDR3 with reference TRBV7-2 and TRBJ2-5 gives the whole variable domain GAGVSQSPSNKVTEKGKDVELRCDPISGHTALYWYRQSLGQGLEFLIYFQGNSAPDKSGLPSDRFSAERTGGSVSTLTIQRTQQEDSAVYLCASSPTLAGGKETQYFGPGTRLLVL.

The V and J genes are TRBV7-2 and TRBJ1-1, with a tentative D call TRBD1 (5 bases). The CDR3 covers 14 residues. Germline assignment: CDR1 SGHTA and CDR2 FQGNSA. The V end was cut by 3 bases, the J end by 10 bases, with 18 bases between. The CDR3 loop is CASSFGGTLVRAFF. The CDR3 DNA sequence: TGTGCCAGCAGCTTCGGAGGGACCCTAGTTCGAGCTTTCTTT. The full variable domain, rest sourced from reference TRBV7-2 and TRBJ1-1, is GAGVSQSPSNKVTEKGKDVELRCDPISGHTALYWYRQSLGQGLEFLIYFQGNSAPDKSGLPSDRFSAERTGGSVSTLTIQRTQQEDSAVYLCASSFGGTLVRAFFGQGTRLTVV.

This clonotype has a handful of counts. The chain uses TRBV4-1 and TRBJ1-1, with a possible D match to TRBD1 (5 bases). The length of the CDR3 is 14 residues. Germline CDR1 is MGHRA and CDR2 is YSYEKL. Trimming took off 3 bases at V and 4 bases at J, with 12 bases between the two ends. The CDR3 region is CASSQAGRVTEAFF. CDR3 coding DNA: TGCGCCAGCAGCCAGGCAGGGAGAGTCACTGAAGCTTTCTTT.

A few counts support this clonotype. The V call is TRBV7-7, the J call TRBJ2-6; weak D call: TRBD1 (6 bases). The germline V gene encodes CDR1 SSHAT and CDR2 FNYEAQ (reference sequence). The V and J ends lost 1 base and 0 bases respectively, with 13 bases between them. This CDR3 contains 18 residues. For the CDR3, the DNA is TGTGCCAGCAGCTTAGGGGCCACAGGGATCTCTGGGGCCAACGTCCTGACTTTC. The encoded protein is CASSLGATGISGANVLTF.

The chain has TRBV7-6 and TRBJ2-7; D is ambiguous. The CDR3 sequence is 13 residues long. The V and J ends lost 4 bases and 0 bases respectively, with 7 bases between them. Germline CDR1 and CDR2: SGHVS and FNYEAQ. CDR3: CASSSDLSYEQYF. The DNA for the CDR3 is TGTGCCAGCAGCTCTGATCTCTCCTACGAGCAGTACTTC. Combining the CDR3 with reference TRBV7-6 and TRBJ2-7 gives the whole variable domain GAGVSQSPRYKVTKRGQDVALRCDPISGHVSLYWYRQALGQGPEFLTYFNYEAQQDKSGLPNDRFSAERPEGSISTLTIQRTEQRDSAMYRCASSSDLSYEQYFGPGTRLTVT.

In its sample, this clonotype was seen a few times. The chain employs TRBV12-3 or TRBV12-4 and TRBJ2-3; possibly TRBD1 for D (5 bases). With 8 bases removed from V and 6 bases from J, the gap between germline ends came to 12 bases. The CDR3 loop spans 12 amino acids. For the CDR3, the DNA is TGTGCCAGCCGAAGACAGACCGATACGCAGTATTTT. This gives the protein CASRRQTDTQYF.

This clonotype was counted at least ten times. V and J are TRBV7-2 and TRBJ2-7; D perhaps matches TRBD2 (6 bases). This CDR3 is built from 12 residues. Germline CDR1 SGHTA, CDR2 FQGNSA. V was cut by 1 base and J by 7 bases, with 8 bases left in between. The CDR3 loop is CASSLGLAEQYF. The CDR3, as DNA: TGTGCCAGCAGCTTAGGGCTAGCGGAGCAGTACTTC.

Ten or more counts support this clonotype. The chain carries TRBV5-5 and TRBJ2-3; D might be TRBD2 (5 bases). The germline V gene has CDR1 SGHKS and CDR2 YYEKEE (reference sequence). The CDR3 is 15 amino acids. Trimming stripped 4 bases from V and 0 bases from J, with 12 bases between. In nucleotides, the CDR3 is TGTGCCAGCAGCGGGGAGCAGCGGAGCACAGATACGCAGTATTTT. Residues: CASSGEQRSTDTQYF.

The CDR3 bases are TGTGCCAGCAGTTCACTGGGGGTGGTTAGCACAGATACGCAGTATTTT. As protein: CASSSLGVVSTDTQYF. V and J are TRBV27 and TRBJ2-3; possibly TRBD1 or TRBD2 for D (5 bases each). Trimming cost V 4 bases and J 0 bases, with 14 bases left between them. This CDR3 has 16 residues. Germline values: CDR1 MNHEY, CDR2 SMNVEV (reference sequence).

The rearrangement joins TRBV24-1 to TRBJ2-1, with TRBD2 matching over 7 bases. Germline CDR1 reads KGHDR; CDR2 reads SFDVKD. V lost 3 bases to trimming and J lost 4 bases; unmatched junction nucleotides: 8. The CDR3 spans 16 residues. This CDR3 reads CATSDNPGTTYNEQFF. CDR3 in DNA: TGTGCCACCAGTGATAACCCCGGGACTACATACAATGAGCAGTTCTTC.

This rearrangement joins TRBV11-2 to TRBJ1-6, with D maybe TRBD1 (6 bases). The CDR3 spans 16 residues. Germline CDR1 SGHAT, CDR2 FQNNGV. The germline V and J ends were trimmed by 3 bases and 4 bases, with 13 bases remaining between them. CDR3 protein: CASSFGGGGYNSPLHF. The DNA for the CDR3 is TGTGCCAGCAGCTTCGGGGGCGGGGGATATAATTCACCCCTCCACTTT.

The chain has TRBV7-2 and TRBJ2-3, with 9 bases identical to TRBD2. The germline CDR1 and CDR2 sequences are SGHTA and FQGNSA. J was trimmed by 1 base and V by 7 bases; bases with no gene match: 12. The CDR3 consists of 17 residues. CDR3: CASTMAGGPSGTDTQYF. The CDR3 DNA reads TGTGCCAGCACCATGGCGGGAGGGCCGTCCGGCACAGATACGCAGTATTTT. The whole variable domain, filled in from reference TRBV7-2 and TRBJ2-3, reads GAGVSQSPSNKVTEKGKDVELRCDPISGHTALYWYRQSLGQGLEFLIYFQGNSAPDKSGLPSDRFSAERTGGSVSTLTIQRTQQEDSAVYLCASTMAGGPSGTDTQYFGPGTRLTVL.

This clonotype has only a few counts. The chain joins TRBV11-3 to TRBJ1-1; 7 bases fit TRBD1. The germline gives CDR1 SGHNT, CDR2 YENEEA. V lost 5 bases and J lost 3; bases outside the gene matches: 9. The CDR3 consists of 15 residues. CDR3 DNA: TGTGCCAGCAGCCCTCGACAGGGTCGTCACACTGAAGCTTTCTTT. This translates into CASSPRQGRHTEAFF.

This clonotype occurred a few times. The CDR3 protein is CASSWTSGSTETQYF. CDR3 DNA: TGTGCCAGCAGTTGGACTAGCGGGAGTACGGAGACCCAGTACTTC. The chain uses TRBV6-2 or TRBV6-3 and TRBJ2-5; 13 bases align to TRBD2. Germline CDR1 MNHEY, CDR2 SVGEGT. The CDR3 spans 15 residues. The trim removed 4 bases at V and 5 bases at J, leaving 4 bases unmatched.

This clonotype was recorded at least ten times. The CDR3 bases are TGTGCCAGTAACCAGGCGGGAGGGGTCACCGGGGAGCTGTTTTTT. Amino acids: CASNQAGGVTGELFF. The chain uses TRBV19 and TRBJ2-2; TRBD2 aligns across 9 bases. V shed 7 bases and J 4 bases; nucleotides not matched to a gene: 7. The germline gives CDR1 LNHDA, CDR2 SQIVND (reference sequence). This CDR3 has 15 residues.

The chain joins TRBV12-3 or TRBV12-4 to TRBJ2-5; D tentatively reads TRBD1 or TRBD2 (5 bases each). The CDR3 length is 13 residues. Trimming took 3 bases from V and 4 from J, leaving 9 bases between them. CDR3 DNA sequence: TGTGCCAGCAGTTTTCTGGGGGTAGAGACCCAGTACTTC. Residues: CASSFLGVETQYF.

The table lists this clonotype with a few counts. Relative to the germline gene, one junction end is altered; a read error may explain this. V and J are TRBV7-7 and TRBJ2-1, with 11 positions matching TRBD2. Germline lookup yields CDR1 SSHAT and CDR2 FNYEAQ (reference sequence). This CDR3 region has 16 residues. CDR3 region: CASSLTSGTSYNEQFF. CDR3 nucleotides: TGTGCTAGCAGCTTGACTAGCGGGACCTCCTACAATGAGCAGTTCTTC.

Concerning this clonotype itself: With a much larger clone just one base away, this may be a read error. The CDR3 does not end in the conserved phenylalanine or tryptophan, so this is likely a read error. V and J are TRBV11-3 and TRBJ2-1; 9 bases match TRBD2. Germline V CDR1 and CDR2: SGHNT, YENEEA. Trimming took 5 bases from V and 5 from J; bases not matched to a gene: 10. The CDR3 runs to 16 residues. DNA for the CDR3: TGTGCCAGCAGCCCCCAGACTAGCGGAATCGACAATGAGCAGTTCCTC. Amino acids: CASSPQTSGIDNEQFL.

The rearrangement links TRBV6-5 to TRBJ2-2, with no clear D. This CDR3 spans 15 amino acids. Germline values: CDR1 MNHEY, CDR2 SVGAGI. Trimming shortened V by 6 bases and J by 5 bases, and 16 bases separated the two germline ends. CDR3 in amino acids: CASSPETPTTGELFF. The CDR3 coding sequence is TGTGCCAGCAGCCCCGAGACTCCAACAACCGGGGAGCTGTTTTTT.

This clonotype has a handful of counts. The genes are TRBV7-2 and TRBJ2-3; D is perhaps TRBD1 or TRBD2 (6 bases each). The V and J ends lost 6 bases and 5 bases respectively, with 18 bases between them. The V gene's germline CDR1 is SGHTA and CDR2 FQGNSA. This CDR3 has 15 residues. The CDR3 DNA is TGTGCCAGCAGTTCTCTAGCGAGGGGGGTAGATACGCAGTATTTT. Translation gives CASSSLARGVDTQYF. The full variable domain, its missing parts supplied by reference TRBV7-2 and TRBJ2-3, is GAGVSQSPSNKVTEKGKDVELRCDPISGHTALYWYRQSLGQGLEFLIYFQGNSAPDKSGLPSDRFSAERTGGSVSTLTIQRTQQEDSAVYLCASSSLARGVDTQYFGPGTRLTVL.

The sample holds a few counts of this clonotype. J is TRBJ1-1 and V is TRBV7-8, with no clear D. This CDR3 region has 15 residues. Germline CDR1 is SGHVS and CDR2 is FQNEAQ. Between the trimmed V and J ends, which lost 5 bases and 1 base, there was a span of 14 bases. The DNA of the CDR3 is TGTGCCAGCAGCCTCGGCCTCCGAGCGAACACTGAAGCTTTCTTT. Encoded protein: CASSLGLRANTEAFF. The full variable domain, rest sourced from reference TRBV7-8 and TRBJ1-1, is GAGVSQSPRYKVAKRGQDVALRCDPISGHVSLFWYQQALGQGPEFLTYFQNEAQLDKSGLPSDRFFAERPEGSVSTLKIQRTQQEDSAVYLCASSLGLRANTEAFFGQGTRLTVV.

In its sample, this clonotype was seen once. The J gene is TRBJ2-1, the V gene TRBV20-1; 8 bases are shared with TRBD2. Germline V gives CDR1 DFQATT, CDR2 SNEGSKA (reference sequence). V trimming: 7 bases; J trimming: 3 bases; junction bases outside the gene matches: 11. The CDR3 contains 15 residues. For the CDR3, the DNA is TGCAGTGTTCAAGGGCGGGAGGACCTCTACAATGAGCAGTTCTTC. Translation gives CSVQGREDLYNEQFF.

This rearrangement joins TRBV19 to TRBJ2-7; 7 bases are a match to TRBD2. The V gene's germline CDR1 is LNHDA and CDR2 SQIVND (reference sequence). The V gene end was trimmed by 6 bases and the J gene end by 0 bases; junction bases not matched to a gene: 2. The CDR3 is made up of 13 amino acids. For the CDR3, the DNA is TGTGCCAGTAGCCCGGGGGGCTCCTACGAGCAGTACTTC. It codes for CASSPGGSYEQYF.

This chain uses TRBV28 with TRBJ1-3; D unresolved. The germline gives CDR1 MDHEN, CDR2 SYDVKM. The V end was cut by 0 bases, the J end by 0 bases, with 3 bases between. The CDR3 runs 14 residues. CDR3 in DNA: TGTGCCAGCAGTTTATGGAGCTCTGGAAACACCATATATTTT. Translated: CASSLWSSGNTIYF.

This clonotype was observed a few times. The chain joins TRBV6-2 or TRBV6-3 to TRBJ2-7; no firm D call. This CDR3 has 13 amino acids. The germline CDR1 and CDR2 sequences are MNHEY and SVGEGT. The V gene lost 2 bases and the J gene lost 2 bases, with 7 bases spanning the gap. The CDR3 bases are TGTGCCAGCAGTTACCAGGTGGCCTACGAGCAGTACGTC. Amino acid sequence: CASSYQVAYEQYV.

This clonotype was counted many times. This chain connects TRBV7-2 to TRBJ1-2, with 8 nucleotides matching TRBD1. Germline V CDR1 and CDR2: SGHTA, FQGNSA. This CDR3 is 12 amino acids long. The V segment lost 5 bases and the J segment 7 bases; nucleotides outside the gene matches: 3. This chain's CDR3 is CASSPDRAGYTF. Written as DNA, the CDR3 is TGTGCCAGCAGCCCGGACAGGGCTGGCTACACCTTC.